The clone carrying this T cell receptor (beta chain) was observed once. Trimming at V came to 4 bases and at J to 9 bases, leaving 6 bases not matched to a gene. CDR1 and CDR2 (germline): SNHLY, FYNNEI. CDR3 size: 13 residues. Repertoires were generated with immunoSEQ multiplex PCR, while TCRdb's copy carries only in-frame clones and drops some. The sample has 50,000 to 65,000 clones, 80% to 95% seen once. The sample belongs to a study of technical replicates of blood from several donors. The TCR was taken from a human donor in good health. Some clones in this sample may be carry-over from other donors' samples. The V call is TRBV2, the J call TRBJ2-1; 7 bases fit TRBD2. Material for sequencing was PBMCs. The CDR3 nucleotides read TGTGCCAGCAGTGCAAAGGGAGGGATTGAGCAGTTCTTC. Translating it yields CASSAKGGIEQFF.